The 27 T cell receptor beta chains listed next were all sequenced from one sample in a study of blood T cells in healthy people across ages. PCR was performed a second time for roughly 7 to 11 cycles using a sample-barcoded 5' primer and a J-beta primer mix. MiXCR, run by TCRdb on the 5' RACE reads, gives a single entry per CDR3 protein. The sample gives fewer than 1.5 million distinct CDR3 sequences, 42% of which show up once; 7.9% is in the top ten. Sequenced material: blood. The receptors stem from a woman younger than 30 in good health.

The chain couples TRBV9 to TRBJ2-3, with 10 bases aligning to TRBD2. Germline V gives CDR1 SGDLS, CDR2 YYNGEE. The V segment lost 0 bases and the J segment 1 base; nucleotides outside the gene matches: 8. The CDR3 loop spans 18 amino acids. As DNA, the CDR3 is TGTGCCAGCAGCGTAGGTAGCGGGGGGCCCCCGGGCACAGATACGCAGTATTTT. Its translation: CASSVGSGGPPGTDTQYF.

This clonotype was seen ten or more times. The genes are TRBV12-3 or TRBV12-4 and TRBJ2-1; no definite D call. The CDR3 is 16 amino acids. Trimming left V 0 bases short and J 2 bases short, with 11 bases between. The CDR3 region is CASSLAASLAYNEQFF. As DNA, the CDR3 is TGTGCCAGCAGTTTAGCAGCCTCCCTGGCCTACAATGAGCAGTTCTTC.

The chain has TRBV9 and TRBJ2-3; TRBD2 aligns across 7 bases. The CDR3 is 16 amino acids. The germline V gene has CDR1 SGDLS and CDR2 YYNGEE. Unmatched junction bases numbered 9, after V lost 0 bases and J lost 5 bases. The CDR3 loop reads CASSVGVAGAQDTQYF. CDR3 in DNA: TGTGCCAGCAGCGTAGGGGTAGCGGGTGCCCAAGATACGCAGTATTTT.

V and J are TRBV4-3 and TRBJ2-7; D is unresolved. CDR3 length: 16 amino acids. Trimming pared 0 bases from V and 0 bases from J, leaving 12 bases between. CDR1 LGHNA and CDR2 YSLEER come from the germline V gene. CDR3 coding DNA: TGCGCCAGCAGCCAAGATCTGGCGCTTCCCTCCTACGAGCAGTACTTC. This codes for CASSQDLALPSYEQYF.

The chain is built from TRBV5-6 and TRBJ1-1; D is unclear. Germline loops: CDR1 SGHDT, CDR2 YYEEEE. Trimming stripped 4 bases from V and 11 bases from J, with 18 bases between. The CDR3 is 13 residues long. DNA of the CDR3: TGTGCCAGCAGCACAGCTGGAGGCAGTGAGGCTTTCTTT. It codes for CASSTAGGSEAFF.

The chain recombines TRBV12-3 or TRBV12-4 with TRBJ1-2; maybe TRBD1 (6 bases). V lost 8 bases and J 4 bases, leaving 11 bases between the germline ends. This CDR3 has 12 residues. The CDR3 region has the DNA TGTGCCAGCGGGAACAGGGCCTATGGCTACACCTTC. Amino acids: CASGNRAYGYTF.

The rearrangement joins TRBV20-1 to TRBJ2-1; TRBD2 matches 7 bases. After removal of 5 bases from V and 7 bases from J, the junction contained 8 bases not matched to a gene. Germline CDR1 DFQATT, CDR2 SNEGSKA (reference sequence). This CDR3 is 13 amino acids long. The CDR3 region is CSAPPGGVNEQFF. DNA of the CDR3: TGCAGTGCTCCTCCTGGGGGGGTAAATGAGCAGTTCTTC.

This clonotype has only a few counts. The CDR3 loop reads CSAREVAGQGANTQYF. The CDR3, as DNA: TGCAGTGCTAGAGAAGTTGCGGGACAGGGGGCAAATACGCAGTATTTT. The genes are TRBV20-1 and TRBJ2-3; 12 positions match TRBD1. This CDR3 has 16 residues. The J segment lost 7 bases and the V segment lost 0 bases, leaving 8 bases of the junction unmatched. CDR1 and CDR2 from the germline V gene are DFQATT and SNEGSKA (reference sequence).

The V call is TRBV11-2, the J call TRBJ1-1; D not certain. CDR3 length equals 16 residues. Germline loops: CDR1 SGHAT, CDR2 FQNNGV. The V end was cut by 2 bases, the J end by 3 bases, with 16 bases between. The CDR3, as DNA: TGTGCCAGCAGCTTATACGGAGACGTATCGGACACTGAAGCTTTCTTT. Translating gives CASSLYGDVSDTEAFF.

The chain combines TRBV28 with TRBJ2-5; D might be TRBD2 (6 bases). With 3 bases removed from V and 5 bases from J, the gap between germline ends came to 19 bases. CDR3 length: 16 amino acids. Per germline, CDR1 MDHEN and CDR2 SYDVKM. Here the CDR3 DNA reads TGTGCCAGCAGTTTCCCGGACCTGGTCCGGGGGGAGACCCAGTACTTC. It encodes CASSFPDLVRGETQYF.

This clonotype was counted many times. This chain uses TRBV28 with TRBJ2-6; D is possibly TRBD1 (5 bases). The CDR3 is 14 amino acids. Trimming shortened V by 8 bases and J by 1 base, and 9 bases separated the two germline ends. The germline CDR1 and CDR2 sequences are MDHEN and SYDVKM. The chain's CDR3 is CASAPGSGANVLTF. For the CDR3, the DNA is TGTGCCAGCGCCCCAGGGTCTGGGGCCAACGTCCTGACTTTC.

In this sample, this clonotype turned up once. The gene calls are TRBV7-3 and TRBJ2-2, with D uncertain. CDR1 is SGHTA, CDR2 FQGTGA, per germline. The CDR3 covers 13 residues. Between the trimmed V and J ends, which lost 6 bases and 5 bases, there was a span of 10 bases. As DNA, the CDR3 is TGTGCCAGCAGACCCGCGGAGACCGGGGAGCTGTTTTTT. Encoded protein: CASRPAETGELFF.

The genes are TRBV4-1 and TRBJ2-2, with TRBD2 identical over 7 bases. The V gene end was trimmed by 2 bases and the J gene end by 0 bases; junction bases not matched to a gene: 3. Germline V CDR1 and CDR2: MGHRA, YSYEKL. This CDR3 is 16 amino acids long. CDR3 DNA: TGCGCCAGCAGCCAAAAAGCGGGGTCGAACACCGGGGAGCTGTTTTTT. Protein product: CASSQKAGSNTGELFF.

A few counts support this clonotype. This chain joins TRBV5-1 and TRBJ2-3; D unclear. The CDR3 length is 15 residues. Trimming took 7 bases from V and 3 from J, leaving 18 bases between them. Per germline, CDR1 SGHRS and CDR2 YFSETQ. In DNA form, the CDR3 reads TGCGCCAGCCCCCTTCTTGCCTCAACGACAGATACGCAGTATTTT. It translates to CASPLLASTTDTQYF.

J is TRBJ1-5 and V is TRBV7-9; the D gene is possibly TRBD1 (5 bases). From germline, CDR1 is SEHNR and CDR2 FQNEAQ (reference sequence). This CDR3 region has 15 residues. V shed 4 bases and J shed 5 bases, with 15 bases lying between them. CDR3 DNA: TGTGCCAGCAGCTCCCCGGGGGTGGTAGATCAGCCCCAGCATTTT. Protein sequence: CASSSPGVVDQPQHF.

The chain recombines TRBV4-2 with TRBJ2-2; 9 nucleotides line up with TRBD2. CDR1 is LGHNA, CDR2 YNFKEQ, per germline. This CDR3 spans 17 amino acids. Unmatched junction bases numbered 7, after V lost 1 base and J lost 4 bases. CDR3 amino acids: CASSQGGTSGSTGELFF. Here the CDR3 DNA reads TGTGCCAGCAGCCAAGGTGGTACTAGCGGGTCCACCGGGGAGCTGTTTTTT.

CDR3 nucleotides: TGCGCCAGCAGCTTCCTAAGTACCGGGGGCGAAGCTTTCTTT. It yields the protein CASSFLSTGGEAFF. The chain carries TRBV5-1 and TRBJ1-1; perhaps TRBD1 as D (6 bases). The CDR3 is 14 amino acids. Trimming removed 2 bases at V and 8 bases at J, with 16 bases between. CDR1 SGHRS and CDR2 YFSETQ come from the germline V gene.

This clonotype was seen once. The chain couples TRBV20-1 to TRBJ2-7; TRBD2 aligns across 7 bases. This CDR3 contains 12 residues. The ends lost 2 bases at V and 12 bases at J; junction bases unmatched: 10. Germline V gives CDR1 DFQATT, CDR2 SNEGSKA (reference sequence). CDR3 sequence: CSARSLGGDRYF. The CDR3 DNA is TGCAGTGCTAGATCGTTGGGAGGGGATCGGTACTTC.

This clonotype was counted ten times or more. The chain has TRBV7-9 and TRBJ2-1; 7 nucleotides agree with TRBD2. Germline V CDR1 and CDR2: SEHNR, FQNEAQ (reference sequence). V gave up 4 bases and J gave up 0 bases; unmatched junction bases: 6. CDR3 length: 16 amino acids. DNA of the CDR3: TGTGCCAGCAGCTCGCGGCGGGAGAGCTCCTACAATGAGCAGTTCTTC. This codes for CASSSRRESSYNEQFF.

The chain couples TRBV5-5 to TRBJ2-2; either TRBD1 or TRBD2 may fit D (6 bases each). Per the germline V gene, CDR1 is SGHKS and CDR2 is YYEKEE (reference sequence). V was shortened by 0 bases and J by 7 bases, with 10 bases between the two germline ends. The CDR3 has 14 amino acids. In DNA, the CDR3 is TGTGCCAGCAGCTTGGGGGGGGCAGGCGGGGAGCTGTTTTTT. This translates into CASSLGGAGGELFF.

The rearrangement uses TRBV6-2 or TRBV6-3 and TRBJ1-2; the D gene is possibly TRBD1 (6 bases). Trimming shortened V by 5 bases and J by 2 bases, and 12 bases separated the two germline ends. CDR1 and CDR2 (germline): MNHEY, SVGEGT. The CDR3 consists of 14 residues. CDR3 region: CASSTQGRNYGYTF. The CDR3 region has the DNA TGTGCCAGCAGTACCCAGGGGAGAAACTATGGCTACACCTTC.

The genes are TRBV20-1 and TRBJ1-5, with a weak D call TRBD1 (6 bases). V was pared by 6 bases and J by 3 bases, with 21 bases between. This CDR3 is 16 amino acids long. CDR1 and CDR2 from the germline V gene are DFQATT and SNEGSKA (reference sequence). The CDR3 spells CSAVYNPDRLNQPQHF. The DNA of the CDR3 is TGCAGTGCCGTTTACAATCCCGACAGGCTCAATCAGCCCCAGCATTTT.

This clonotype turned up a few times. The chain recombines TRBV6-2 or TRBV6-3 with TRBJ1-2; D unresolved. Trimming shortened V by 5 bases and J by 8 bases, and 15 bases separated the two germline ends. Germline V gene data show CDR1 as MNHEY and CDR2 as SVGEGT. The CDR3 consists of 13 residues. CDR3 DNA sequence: TGTGCCAGCAGTATCACAGTGGAGAGGGGCTACACCTTC. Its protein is CASSITVERGYTF.

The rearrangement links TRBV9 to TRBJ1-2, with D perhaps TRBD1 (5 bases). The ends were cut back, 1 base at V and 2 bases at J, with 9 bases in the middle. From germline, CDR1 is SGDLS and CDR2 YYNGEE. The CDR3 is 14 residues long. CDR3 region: CASSVWGRNYGYTF. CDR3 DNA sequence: TGTGCCAGCAGCGTATGGGGCCGGAACTATGGCTACACCTTC.

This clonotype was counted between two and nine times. This CDR3 is CASSKGSGRYEQYF. DNA of the CDR3: TGTGCCAGCAGCAAAGGCAGCGGGAGATACGAGCAGTACTTC. This chain uses TRBV6-6 with TRBJ2-7, with 8 bases lining up with TRBD2. There are 14 residues in the CDR3. V trimming: 6 bases; J trimming: 4 bases; junction bases outside the gene matches: 8. Germline loops: CDR1 MNHNY, CDR2 SVGAGI (reference sequence).

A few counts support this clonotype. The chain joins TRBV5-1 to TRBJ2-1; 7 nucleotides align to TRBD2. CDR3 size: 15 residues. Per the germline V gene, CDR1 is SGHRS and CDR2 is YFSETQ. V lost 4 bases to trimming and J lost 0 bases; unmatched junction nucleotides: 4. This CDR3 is CASSVSSGSYNEQFF. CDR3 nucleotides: TGCGCCAGCAGCGTTTCTAGCGGCTCCTACAATGAGCAGTTCTTC.

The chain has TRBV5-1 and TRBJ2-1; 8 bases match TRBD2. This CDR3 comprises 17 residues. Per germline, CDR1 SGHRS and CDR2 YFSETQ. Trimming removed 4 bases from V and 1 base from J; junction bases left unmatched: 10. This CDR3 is CASSRWSGRFSYNEQFF. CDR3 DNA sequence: TGCGCCAGCAGCCGGTGGAGCGGGAGATTTTCCTACAATGAGCAGTTCTTC.